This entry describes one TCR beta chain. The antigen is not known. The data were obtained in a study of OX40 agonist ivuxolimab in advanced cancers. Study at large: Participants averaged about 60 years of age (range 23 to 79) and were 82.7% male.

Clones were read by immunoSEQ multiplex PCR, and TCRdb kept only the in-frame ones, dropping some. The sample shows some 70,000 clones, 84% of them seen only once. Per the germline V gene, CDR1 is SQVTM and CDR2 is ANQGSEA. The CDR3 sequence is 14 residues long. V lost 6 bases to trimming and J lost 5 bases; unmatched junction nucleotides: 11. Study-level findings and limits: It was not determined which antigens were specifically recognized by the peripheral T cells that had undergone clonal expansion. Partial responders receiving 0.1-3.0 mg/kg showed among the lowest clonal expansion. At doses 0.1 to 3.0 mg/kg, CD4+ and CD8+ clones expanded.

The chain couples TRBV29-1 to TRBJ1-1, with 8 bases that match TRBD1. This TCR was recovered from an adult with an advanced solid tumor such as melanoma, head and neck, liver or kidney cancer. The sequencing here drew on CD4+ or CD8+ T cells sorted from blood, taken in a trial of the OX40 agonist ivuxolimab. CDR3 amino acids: CSVPPGGSYTEAFF. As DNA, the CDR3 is TGCAGCGTCCCCCCAGGGGGCAGTTATACTGAAGCTTTCTTT. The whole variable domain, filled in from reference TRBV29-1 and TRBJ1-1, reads SAVISQKPSRDICQRGTSLTIQCQVDSQVTMMFWYRQQPGQSLTLIATANQGSEATYESGFVIDKFPISRPNLTFSTLTVSNMSPEDSSIYLCSVPPGGSYTEAFFGQGTRLTVV.